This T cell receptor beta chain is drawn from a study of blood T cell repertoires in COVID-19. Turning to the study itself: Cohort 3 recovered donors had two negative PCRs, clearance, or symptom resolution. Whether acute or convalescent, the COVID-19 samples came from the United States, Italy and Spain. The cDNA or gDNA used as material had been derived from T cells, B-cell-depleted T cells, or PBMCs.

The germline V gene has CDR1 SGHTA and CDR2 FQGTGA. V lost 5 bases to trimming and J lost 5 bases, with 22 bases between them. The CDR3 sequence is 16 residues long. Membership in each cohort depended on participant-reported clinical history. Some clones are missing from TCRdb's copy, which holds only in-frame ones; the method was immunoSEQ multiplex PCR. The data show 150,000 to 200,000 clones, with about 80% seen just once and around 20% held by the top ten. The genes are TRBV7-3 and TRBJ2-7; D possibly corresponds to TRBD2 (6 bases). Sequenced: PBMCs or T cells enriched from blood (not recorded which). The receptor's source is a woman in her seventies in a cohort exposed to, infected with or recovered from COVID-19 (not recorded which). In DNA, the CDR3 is TGTGCCAGCAGCCTAAATAAAGCGGGCTCTCTAAACGAGCAGTACTTC. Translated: CASSLNKAGSLNEQYF.